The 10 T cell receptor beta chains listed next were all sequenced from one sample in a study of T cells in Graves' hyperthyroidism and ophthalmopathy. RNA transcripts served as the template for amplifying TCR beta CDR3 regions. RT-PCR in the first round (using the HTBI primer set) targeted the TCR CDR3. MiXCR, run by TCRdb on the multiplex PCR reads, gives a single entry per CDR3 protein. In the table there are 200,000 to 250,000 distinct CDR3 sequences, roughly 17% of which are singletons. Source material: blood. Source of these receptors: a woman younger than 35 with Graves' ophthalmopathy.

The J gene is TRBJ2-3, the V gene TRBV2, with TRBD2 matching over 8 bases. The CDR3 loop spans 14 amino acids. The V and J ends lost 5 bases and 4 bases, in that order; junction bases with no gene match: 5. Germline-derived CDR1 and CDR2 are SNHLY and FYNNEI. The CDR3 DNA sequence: TGTGCCAGCAGTTTCGGGACTAGAGCAGATACGCAGTATTTT. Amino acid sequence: CASSFGTRADTQYF.

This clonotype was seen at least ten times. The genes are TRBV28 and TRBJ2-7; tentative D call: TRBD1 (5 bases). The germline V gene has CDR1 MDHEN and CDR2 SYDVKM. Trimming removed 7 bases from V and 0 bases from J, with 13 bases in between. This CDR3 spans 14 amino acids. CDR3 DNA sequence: TGTGCCAGCATAAGACAGCGAAGCTCCTACGAGCAGTACTTC. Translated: CASIRQRSSYEQYF.

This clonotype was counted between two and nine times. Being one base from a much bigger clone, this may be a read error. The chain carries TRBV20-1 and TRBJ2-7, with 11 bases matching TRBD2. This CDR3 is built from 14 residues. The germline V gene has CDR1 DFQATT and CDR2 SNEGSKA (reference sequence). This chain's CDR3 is CSARLAGSSYERYF. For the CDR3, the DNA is TGCAGTGCAAGACTAGCGGGGAGCTCCTACGAGCGGTACTTC.

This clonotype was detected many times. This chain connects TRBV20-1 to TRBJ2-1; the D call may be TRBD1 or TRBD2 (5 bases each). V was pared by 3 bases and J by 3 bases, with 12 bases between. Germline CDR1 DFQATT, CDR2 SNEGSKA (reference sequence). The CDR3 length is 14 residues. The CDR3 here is CSASGGRGYNEQFF. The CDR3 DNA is TGCAGTGCTAGTGGGGGTCGGGGCTACAATGAGCAGTTCTTC.

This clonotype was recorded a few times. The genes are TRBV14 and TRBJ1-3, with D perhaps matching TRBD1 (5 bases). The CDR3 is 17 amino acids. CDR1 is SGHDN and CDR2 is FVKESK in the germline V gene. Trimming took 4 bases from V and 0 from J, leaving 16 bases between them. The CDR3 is CASSRRDVGYSGNTIYF. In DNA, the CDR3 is TGTGCCAGCAGCCGACGGGACGTCGGTTACTCTGGAAACACCATATATTTT.

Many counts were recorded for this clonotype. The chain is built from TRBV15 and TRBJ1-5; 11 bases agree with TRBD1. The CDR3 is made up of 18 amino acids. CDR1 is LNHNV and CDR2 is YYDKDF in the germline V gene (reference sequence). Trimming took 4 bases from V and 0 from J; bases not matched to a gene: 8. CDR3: CATSMDRGRIGSNQPQHF. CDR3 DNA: TGTGCCACCAGCATGGACAGGGGGCGAATTGGTAGCAATCAGCCCCAGCATTTT.

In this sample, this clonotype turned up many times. The CDR3 DNA reads TGTGCCAGCAGTATCCCAGGGGGCGATGAGCAGTTCTTC. Translation gives CASSIPGGDEQFF. The chain uses TRBV12-3 or TRBV12-4 and TRBJ2-1, with 8 bases lining up with TRBD1. The V and J ends lost 5 bases and 8 bases, in that order; junction bases with no gene match: 5. The CDR3 sequence is 13 residues long.

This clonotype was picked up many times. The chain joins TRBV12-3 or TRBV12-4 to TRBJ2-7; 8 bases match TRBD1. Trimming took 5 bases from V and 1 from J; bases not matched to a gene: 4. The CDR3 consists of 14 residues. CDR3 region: CASSLRDRSYEQYF. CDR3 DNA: TGTGCCAGCAGTCTACGGGACAGGTCCTACGAGCAGTACTTC.

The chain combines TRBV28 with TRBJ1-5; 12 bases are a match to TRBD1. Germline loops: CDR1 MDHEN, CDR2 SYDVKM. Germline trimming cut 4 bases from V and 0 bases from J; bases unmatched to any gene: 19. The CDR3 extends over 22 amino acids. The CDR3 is CASSSGGTGGGGGQYSNQPQHF. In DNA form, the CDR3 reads TGTGCCAGCAGTTCCGGCGGGACAGGGGGCGGGGGTGGCCAGTATAGCAATCAGCCCCAGCATTTT.

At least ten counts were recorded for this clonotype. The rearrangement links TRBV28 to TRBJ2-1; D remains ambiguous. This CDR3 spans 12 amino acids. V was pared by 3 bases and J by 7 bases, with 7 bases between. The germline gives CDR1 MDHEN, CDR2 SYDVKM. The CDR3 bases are TGTGCCAGCAGTTTTAGGAAGAATGAGCAGTTCTTC. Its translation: CASSFRKNEQFF.